Described below is a single T cell receptor beta chain sequence and its context. V was trimmed by 6 bases and J by 6 bases, leaving 15 bases between them. The CDR3 spans 14 residues. The V gene's germline CDR1 is LNHDA and CDR2 SQIVND (reference sequence). Methods used by the authors: Reference gene primer amplification in the assay estimated nucleated cell counts. Some clones are missing from TCRdb's copy, which holds only in-frame ones; the method was immunoSEQ multiplex PCR. That table furnishes V, J and clone size, whereas the DNA furnished D and trimming. This table holds about 98,000 clones, roughly 80% found once. The data are from a study of blood T cell repertoires in COVID-19. The wider study: Spain, Italy and the United States supplied samples that represented acute and convalescent COVID-19. T cells, B-cell-depleted T cells, or PBMCs provided the cDNA or gDNA that served as material.

The rearrangement joins TRBV19 to TRBJ2-1; tentatively, D is TRBD2 (6 bases). The clonotype comes from an elderly woman with acute or convalescent COVID-19. The sequencing input was peripheral blood. The CDR3 sequence is CASRNRELINEQFF. CDR3 in DNA: TGTGCCAGTAGAAACCGGGAGTTAATCAATGAGCAGTTCTTC. The whole variable domain, remainder taken from reference TRBV19 and TRBJ2-1, is DGGITQSPKYLFRKEGQNVTLSCEQNLNHDAMYWYRQDPGQGLRLIYYSQIVNDFQKGDIAEGYSVSREKKESFPLTVTSAQKNPTAFYLCASRNRELINEQFFGPGTRLTVL.